The rows below give T cell receptor beta chains drawn from one sample of a study of CD8+CD57+ T cells in acquired aplastic anemia. One entry per CDR3 protein results from TCRdb running MiXCR on the reads. The table lists about 150,000 distinct CDR3 sequences, about 54% of them singletons, with over 9.5% in the top ten. Sequences were obtained from sorted CD4+, CD8+, or CD8+CD57+ T cells (not recorded which) from PBMCs. The receptors stem from a human donor with aplastic anemia. Each CDR3 is given with its conserved first and last residue. D genes are given only for firm matches. Clone size, where shown, is once, few, many, or a class for clones that have expanded.

CDR3 DNA	CDR3 protein	V gene	J gene	D gene	clone size
TGCAGTGCTAGAGAATGGGACAGACTCACAGATACGCAGTATTTT	CSAREWDRLTDTQYF	TRBV20-1	TRBJ2-3	TRBD1	-
TGCGCCAGCAGTGAGATAAGGGGAGGCACTGAAGCTTTCTTT	CASSEIRGGTEAFF	TRBV10-2	TRBJ1-1	-	few
TGTGCCAGCAGCTTAGAGCCAGGGCCCCTCTCCTACAATGAGCAGTTCTTC	CASSLEPGPLSYNEQFF	TRBV11-2	TRBJ2-1	-	many
TGTGCCAGCAGACCTACCGGGACAGGGGGCTTGGAGACCCAGTACTTC	CASRPTGTGGLETQYF	TRBV24-1	TRBJ2-5	TRBD1	-
TGTGCCAGCAGCTTAGACCTCAGAGGGCAGGGTGTAGACTACACCTTC	CASSLDLRGQGVDYTF	TRBV7-8	TRBJ1-2	-	-
TGTGCCAGCAGTGAAGGTTTTCGGCTGAACACTGAAGCTTTCTTT	CASSEGFRLNTEAFF	TRBV6-1	TRBJ1-1	-	many
TGCAGCGTCCCTGCGGTCAGGGGCGGTGGCTACACCTTC	CSVPAVRGGGYTF	TRBV29-1	TRBJ1-2	-	many
TGTGCCAGCAGTTACGGCGGGGGGGCCAACAATGAGCAGTTCTTC	CASSYGGGANNEQFF	TRBV12-3/TRBV12-4	TRBJ2-1	TRBD2	-
TGTGCCAGCAGCCTCGGTGAAGAGCAGTACTTC	CASSLGEEQYF	TRBV7-9	TRBJ2-7	-	-
TGCGCCAGCAGCCCGAGGGGAGACCGACAGTATGAAGCTTTCTTT	CASSPRGDRQYEAFF	TRBV5-1	TRBJ1-1	-	-
TGCAGTGCTAACCCTAGCGGGGGCAGGACAGATACGCAGTATTTT	CSANPSGGRTDTQYF	TRBV20-1	TRBJ2-3	TRBD2	-
TGCAGTGCGACCATCAACTCCTATAATTCACCCCTCCACTTT	CSATINSYNSPLHF	TRBV20-1	TRBJ1-6	-	-
TGCGCCAGTCAAGCGCCTCGTGGGGAGCAGTTCTTC	CASQAPRGEQFF	TRBV10-1	TRBJ2-1	-	many
TGCAGCGCTAGAAAGAAGACTGAAGCTTTCTTT	CSARKKTEAFF	TRBV20-1	TRBJ1-1	-	-
TGTGCCAGCAGTTCCATCGGTGGACCTCGGGTTTACAATGAGCAGTTCTTC	CASSSIGGPRVYNEQFF	TRBV12-3/TRBV12-4	TRBJ2-1	-	-
TGCGCCAGCAGGCAGGGTCCTAGCACAGATACGCAGTATTTT	CASRQGPSTDTQYF	TRBV4-1	TRBJ2-3	-	-
TGTGCCAGCAGCGGTCGAGGGTCCTACGAGCAGTACTTC	CASSGRGSYEQYF	TRBV7-9	TRBJ2-7	-	many
TGTGCCAGCAGAGATCCGACAGATACGCAGTATTTT	CASRDPTDTQYF	TRBV6-1	TRBJ2-3	-	-
TGTGCCAGCAAACAGGGACTAGAAACGCAGTATTTT	CASKQGLETQYF	TRBV7-2	TRBJ2-3	TRBD2	-
TGTGCCACCAGTGGTCACAACAGGGGCCCCGATGGCTACACCTTC	CATSGHNRGPDGYTF	TRBV24-1	TRBJ1-2	TRBD1	-
TGTGCCAGCAGCCGGGACAGGCACAATGAGCAGTTCTTC	CASSRDRHNEQFF	TRBV7-8	TRBJ2-1	TRBD1	-
TGTGCCAGCCGAGGACAGGGGGCTCGTCAGCCCCAGCATTTT	CASRGQGARQPQHF	TRBV6-1	TRBJ1-5	TRBD1	many
TGTGCCAGCAGCTTAGTCACACGAGCGGGAGGGCCTTCCTACGAGCAGTACTTC	CASSLVTRAGGPSYEQYF	TRBV11-2	TRBJ2-7	TRBD2	-
TGCAGTGCTAGAGATCGACAGGGTAGTGGTTCACCCCTCCACTTT	CSARDRQGSGSPLHF	TRBV20-1	TRBJ1-6	TRBD1	few
TGTGCCAGTAGTATAAGAGATGGCAATCAGCCCCAGCATTTT	CASSIRDGNQPQHF	TRBV19	TRBJ1-5	-	-